This passage covers 20 T cell receptor beta chains from one sample sequenced in a study of identifying expanded T cells in peripheral blood. The data were produced by immunoSEQ multiplex PCR, yet TCRdb's version contains in-frame clones alone and is incomplete. Altogether around 130,000 clones are present, 86% being singletons, with the ten largest covering approximately 8.9%. The sample consisted of blood. These receptors were collected from a person aged 18 to 69 in good health.

The chain employs TRBV5-6 and TRBJ2-1, with D possibly TRBD1 on 5 matching bases. Germline assignment: CDR1 SGHDT and CDR2 YYEEEE. The V end lost 4 bases, the J end lost 0 bases, and 14 bases lay between the germline ends. The CDR3 is 16 amino acids. The CDR3 reads CASSKDRDFSYNEQFF. In DNA, the CDR3 is TGTGCCAGCAGCAAAGACAGAGACTTCTCCTACAATGAGCAGTTCTTC.

V and J are TRBV15 and TRBJ1-1; D unresolved. The CDR3 covers 13 residues. Germline V gives CDR1 LNHNV, CDR2 YYDKDF (reference sequence). The ends were cut back, 5 bases at V and 2 bases at J, with 9 bases in the middle. This CDR3 reads CATSGGRNTEAFF. The CDR3, as DNA: TGTGCCACCAGCGGCGGACGAAACACTGAAGCTTTCTTT.

The chain recombines TRBV5-1 with TRBJ2-7, with 12 bases aligning to TRBD2. V trimming: 4 bases; J trimming: 2 bases; junction bases outside the gene matches: 7. The CDR3 sequence is 16 residues long. CDR1 and CDR2 from the germline V gene are SGHRS and YFSETQ. CDR3 in amino acids: CASSPTGLAGAYEQYF. DNA for the CDR3: TGCGCCAGCAGCCCGACGGGACTAGCGGGCGCCTACGAGCAGTACTTC.

Here the CDR3 reads CASSLGTQPNQPQHF. CDR3 coding DNA: TGTGCCAGCAGCTTAGGGACACAGCCTAATCAGCCCCAGCATTTT. The genes are TRBV7-9 and TRBJ1-5, with D maybe TRBD1 (5 bases). The V gene's germline CDR1 is SEHNR and CDR2 FQNEAQ (reference sequence). This CDR3 spans 15 amino acids. The ends were cut back, 1 base at V and 4 bases at J, with 11 bases in the middle.

The J gene is TRBJ2-5, the V gene TRBV18; possibly TRBD2 for D (6 bases). V was clipped by 1 base and J by 4 bases, with 10 bases between them. The V gene's germline CDR1 is KGHSH and CDR2 LQKENI. The CDR3 is made up of 14 amino acids. The CDR3 loop is CASSPQKGGETQYF. The CDR3 DNA reads as TGTGCCAGCTCACCACAAAAGGGAGGAGAGACCCAGTACTTC.

The chain is built from TRBV6-1 and TRBJ2-3; TRBD2 agrees at 10 bases. This CDR3 is built from 15 residues. Trimming at V came to 4 bases and at J to 5 bases, leaving 6 bases not matched to a gene. Germline CDR1 and CDR2: MNHNS and SASEGT. CDR3 sequence (DNA): TGTGCCAGCAGTGCATCTAGCGGGAGTCTAGATACGCAGTATTTT. It yields the protein CASSASSGSLDTQYF.

The V and J genes are TRBV28 and TRBJ2-1, with 14 positions matching TRBD2. Unmatched junction bases numbered 6, after V lost 4 bases and J lost 4 bases. This CDR3 has 17 residues. Looked up from germline, CDR1 is MDHEN and CDR2 is SYDVKM. CDR3 sequence (DNA): TGTGCCAGCAGTTCAGCCGGGACTAGCGGGGGTTACAATGAGCAGTTCTTC. Amino acid sequence: CASSSAGTSGGYNEQFF.

The chain carries TRBV5-1 and TRBJ1-1; 9 bases agree with TRBD1. The CDR3 is 15 residues long. V lost 4 bases and J lost 5; bases outside the gene matches: 9. In germline, CDR1 is SGHRS, CDR2 YFSETQ. The CDR3 sequence is CASSPLTGGGTEAFF. Here the CDR3 DNA reads TGCGCCAGCAGCCCCCTGACAGGGGGAGGAACTGAAGCTTTCTTT.

In nucleotides, the CDR3 is TGTGCCAGCAGCGGTCGACAGGGGAGCACAGATACGCAGTATTTT. Translating it yields CASSGRQGSTDTQYF. The gene calls are TRBV7-9 and TRBJ2-3; 8 bases agree with TRBD1. Looked up from germline, CDR1 is SEHNR and CDR2 is FQNEAQ (reference sequence). Trimming removed 5 bases from V and 0 bases from J; junction bases left unmatched: 4. The CDR3 runs 15 residues.

The genes are TRBV4-2 and TRBJ1-2; D gene unclear. Trimming pared 0 bases from V and 2 bases from J, leaving 13 bases between. Germline assignment: CDR1 LGHNA and CDR2 YNFKEQ. This CDR3 has 16 residues. CDR3: CASSQEPQVENYGYTF. The CDR3 DNA follows: TGTGCCAGCAGCCAAGAACCCCAGGTAGAGAACTATGGCTACACCTTC.

Remarks on this clone: Mismatch with germline at one junction end may stem from a read error. The CDR3 sequence is CASPQDGDKNIQYF. Here the CDR3 DNA reads TGCGCCAGCCCCCAGGATGGGGACAAAAACATTCAGTACTTC. The chain combines TRBV25-1 with TRBJ2-4; D gene unclear. Germline V gene sequence: CDR1 MGHDK, CDR2 SYGVNS. The length of the CDR3 is 14 residues.

DNA for the CDR3: TGTGCCAGCAGCCTAGGGACAGACAATGAGCAGTTCTTC. It is translated as CASSLGTDNEQFF. This sequence joins TRBV7-3 and TRBJ2-1; 7 bases are a match to TRBD1. CDR3 size: 13 residues. Germline-derived CDR1 and CDR2 are SGHTA and FQGTGA. With 5 bases clipped from V and 5 bases from J, the junction kept 3 bases outside the gene matches.

This clone was counted once. The gene calls are TRBV7-6 and TRBJ1-4; D is undetermined. Germline V lookup: CDR1 SGHVS, CDR2 FNYEAQ. V was shortened by 1 base and J by 0 bases, with 12 bases between the two germline ends. This CDR3 contains 17 residues. The CDR3 coding sequence is TGTGCCAGCAGCTTAGACGTCAGCGGGGCAACTAATGAAAAACTGTTTTTT. Translating gives CASSLDVSGATNEKLFF.

CDR3 bases: TGTGCCAGCGGTGGAAGGGGGGGCTGGGAGACCCAGTACTTC. Residues: CASGGRGGWETQYF. The gene calls are TRBV7-2 and TRBJ2-5; possibly TRBD2 for D (7 bases). Germline CDR1 reads SGHTA; CDR2 reads FQGNSA. The CDR3 is 14 amino acids. The V end lost 8 bases, the J end lost 5 bases, and 18 bases lay between the germline ends. The full variable domain, its missing parts supplied by reference TRBV7-2 and TRBJ2-5, is GAGVSQSPSNKVTEKGKDVELRCDPISGHTALYWYRQSLGQGLEFLIYFQGNSAPDKSGLPSDRFSAERTGGSVSTLTIQRTQQEDSAVYLCASGGRGGWETQYFGPGTRLLVL.

The V and J genes are TRBV29-1 and TRBJ2-7; 9 nucleotides match TRBD2. J gave up 1 base and V 7 bases, and 20 bases lay outside the gene matches. Germline CDR1 reads SQVTM; CDR2 reads ANQGSEA. The CDR3 is 18 residues long. The CDR3 is CSARGEGLAGRLSYEQYF. The CDR3, as DNA: TGCAGCGCTCGCGGAGAAGGGCTAGCGGGACGTTTATCCTACGAGCAGTACTTC.

This rearrangement joins TRBV4-3 to TRBJ2-1; D may be TRBD2 (6 bases). The CDR3 covers 15 residues. V lost 4 bases, J lost 2 bases, and 12 bases lay in between. Germline V lookup: CDR1 LGHNA, CDR2 YSLEER. The CDR3 coding sequence is TGCGCCAGCAGCCCCGGCGGGAAAACCTACAATGAGCAGTTCTTC. This encodes CASSPGGKTYNEQFF.

CDR3 in amino acids: CASSPRSQGQADTQYF. The DNA of the CDR3 is TGTGCCAGCTCACCAAGATCACAGGGTCAGGCCGATACGCAGTATTTT. The chain has TRBV18 and TRBJ2-3, with a tentative D call TRBD1 (6 bases). The CDR3 runs 16 residues. In germline, CDR1 is KGHSH, CDR2 LQKENI. Trimming removed 2 bases from V and 6 bases from J, with 18 bases in between.

The chain combines TRBV21-1 with TRBJ2-7. TRBV21-1 is described as a pseudogene. This CDR3 has 11 amino acids. The CDR3 sequence: CASSALGEQYF. CDR3 nucleotides: TGTGCCAGCAGCGCTCTGGGAGAGCAGTACTTC.

The chain recombines TRBV5-1 with TRBJ2-3; tentative D call: TRBD1 (5 bases). This CDR3 comprises 14 residues. V was trimmed by 0 bases and J by 9 bases, leaving 14 bases between them. Germline CDR1 reads SGHRS; CDR2 reads YFSETQ. The CDR3 bases are TGCGCCAGCAGCTTGGCTCAGGGAACGAAAACGCAGTATTTT. Translating it yields CASSLAQGTKTQYF.

V usage is TRBV5-1 and J usage is TRBJ2-7; possible D gene TRBD2, 5 bases. V shed 6 bases and J shed 0 bases, with 13 bases lying between them. From germline, CDR1 is SGHRS and CDR2 YFSETQ. The length of the CDR3 is 14 residues. The CDR3 DNA sequence: TGCGCCAGCACCCGCGGACGGGACTCCTACGAGCAGTACTTC. This translates into CASTRGRDSYEQYF.